This T cell receptor (beta chain) came from a study of shared clonotypes between healthy human individuals. The deep-level immunoSEQ assay was used. Study processing details: Filtering differed, since immunoSEQ gave only junction sequences and no quality scores. Assay: immunoSEQ multiplex PCR; the TCRdb copy retains only in-frame clones and omits some. V, J and clone size are taken as reported in that table, and D and trimming were inferred from the DNA itself. The sample includes around 530,000 clones, 70% to 80% of them seen just once. Study results and caveats: Expectations were that clonotype sharing among donors would be affected by sequencing depth.

The table lists this clone with a count of one. Its antigen remains unidentified. Sequences were obtained from PBMCs. The receptor comes from a woman between 35 and 50 years old in good health. Some clones in this sample may be carry-over from other donors' samples.

CDR3 nucleotides: TGTGCCAGCAGCGCGGGGGGGGAGACCCAGTACTTC. It yields the protein CASSAGGETQYF. The chain links TRBV11-3 to TRBJ2-5; 9 positions agree with TRBD2. Per the germline V gene, CDR1 is SGHNT and CDR2 is YENEEA. V trimming: 5 bases; J trimming: 5 bases; junction bases outside the gene matches: 0. The CDR3 contains 12 residues.